Listed here are 30 T cell receptor beta chains from one sample, sequenced in a study of vaccination effects on CD4 cells after COVID-19. Before sequencing took place, the ViraFEST assay used viral peptide pools to expand antigen-specific CD4+ T cells. Around day 10 of culture, CD4+ T cells were separated out. This person's SARS-CoV-2 infection, confirmed by PCR, occurred between March and December 2020. The antigens for these receptors are not known. Measured with immunoSEQ multiplex PCR; TCRdb has only the in-frame clones, and not every one. Here the sample spans around 49,000 clones, around 66% being singletons. The sequencing used CD4+ T cells from PBMCs cultured with a peptide pool, collected before COVID-19 vaccination. Source of these receptors: a human donor who had a prior SARS-CoV-2 infection.

This sequence joins TRBV6-1 and TRBJ2-7; D unclear. CDR3 length: 14 amino acids. V was clipped by 2 bases and J by 3 bases, with 11 bases between them. From germline, CDR1 is MNHNS and CDR2 SASEGT. The CDR3 nucleotides read TGTGCCAGCAGTGAACGCCAACCGATCTACGAGCAGTACTTC. Protein: CASSERQPIYEQYF.

There are a few counts of this clone. The CDR3 DNA sequence: TGTGCCAGTAGTGGGCGACAGGGGGGAGGCTATGGCTACACCTTC. This codes for CASSGRQGGGYGYTF. This rearrangement joins TRBV19 to TRBJ1-2; 9 nucleotides line up with TRBD1. V lost 5 bases, J lost 4 bases, and 8 bases stayed unmatched. Germline V lookup: CDR1 LNHDA, CDR2 SQIVND (reference sequence). The CDR3 covers 15 residues.

The chain links TRBV6-5 to TRBJ1-5, with no clear D. The length of the CDR3 is 13 residues. CDR1 and CDR2 from the germline V gene are MNHEY and SVGAGI. V dropped 0 bases and J dropped 7 bases, with 7 bases sitting between them. CDR3 nucleotide sequence: TGTGCCAGCAGTTACTCTACGGGGCAGCCCCAGCATTTT. Translating it yields CASSYSTGQPQHF.

The J gene is TRBJ2-5, the V gene TRBV5-4; D perhaps matches TRBD1 (6 bases). The V gene lost 4 bases and the J gene lost 5 bases, with 18 bases spanning the gap. Per the germline V gene, CDR1 is SGHNT and CDR2 is YYREEE (reference sequence). CDR3 length: 15 residues. The CDR3 sequence: CASSVSTGSGETQYF. The CDR3 nucleotides are TGTGCCAGCAGCGTTAGTACAGGGTCCGGGGAGACCCAGTACTTC.

V and J are TRBV6-5 and TRBJ2-3, with D unclear. This CDR3 spans 12 amino acids. V was shortened by 6 bases and J by 6 bases, with 10 bases between the two germline ends. From germline, CDR1 is MNHEY and CDR2 SVGAGI. The CDR3, as DNA: TGTGCCAGCAGGGATCCCGTGGATACGCAGTATTTT. Residues: CASRDPVDTQYF.

This chain connects TRBV6-1 to TRBJ1-2; tentatively, D is TRBD1 (5 bases). The ends were cut back, 3 bases at V and 0 bases at J, with 17 bases in the middle. The CDR3 is 17 amino acids. Looked up from germline, CDR1 is MNHNS and CDR2 is SASEGT. CDR3 in DNA: TGTGCCAGCAGTGAGGGGTGGACGGGGCTTCCTAACTATGGCTACACCTTC. Translating it yields CASSEGWTGLPNYGYTF.

The CDR3 DNA sequence: TGTGCCAGTAGTATAGAATCGGGGAGTGTCACAGATACGCAGTATTTT. Its translation is CASSIESGSVTDTQYF. The genes are TRBV19 and TRBJ2-3; D is perhaps TRBD2 (5 bases). Germline CDR1 reads LNHDA; CDR2 reads SQIVND (reference sequence). The germline V and J ends were trimmed by 0 bases and 2 bases, with 12 bases remaining between them. This CDR3 comprises 16 residues.

This clone was picked up one time. The chain recombines TRBV5-1 with TRBJ2-7; 8 positions agree with TRBD1. Germline values: CDR1 SGHRS, CDR2 YFSETQ. The V and J ends lost 4 bases and 4 bases, in that order; junction bases with no gene match: 7. This CDR3 comprises 14 residues. The DNA of the CDR3 is TGCGCCAGCAGCCCCCCGGACAGGGCTTACGAGCAGTACTTC. Translating it yields CASSPPDRAYEQYF.

The chain has TRBV7-2 and TRBJ2-3, with no clear D. V was trimmed by 7 bases and J by 6 bases, leaving 17 bases between them. Germline CDR1 and CDR2: SGHTA and FQGNSA. CDR3 length: 14 amino acids. CDR3 bases: TGTGCCAGCAACCAATGGGCTATGGCGGATACGCAGTATTTT. Translation: CASNQWAMADTQYF.

The rearrangement uses TRBV2 and TRBJ2-5; a weak D match, TRBD1 (6 bases). The CDR3 is 14 residues long. CDR1 is SNHLY, CDR2 FYNNEI, per germline. V was shortened by 6 bases and J by 2 bases, with 13 bases between the two germline ends. The DNA for the CDR3 is TGTGCCAGCAGAAACAGGGACCGGCAAGAGACCCAGTACTTC. Encoded protein: CASRNRDRQETQYF. Full variable domain (rest looked up from reference TRBV2 and TRBJ2-5): EPEVTQTPSHQVTQMGQEVILRCVPISNHLYFYWYRQILGQKVEFLVSFYNNEISEKSEIFDDQFSVERPDGSNFTLKIRSTKLEDSAMYFCASRNRDRQETQYFGPGTRLLVL.

In nucleotides, the CDR3 is TGTGCCATCACCTCTTTAAGTACGGGCGAGCAGTACTTC. This gives the protein CAITSLSTGEQYF. This chain uses TRBV10-3 with TRBJ2-7; D unclear. Trimming took off 7 bases at V and 6 bases at J, with 16 bases between the two ends. The CDR3 extends over 13 amino acids. Germline lookup yields CDR1 ENHRY and CDR2 SYGVKD.

V gene TRBV6-2 or TRBV6-3 combines with J gene TRBJ2-1, with 9 bases identical to TRBD2. The CDR3 contains 14 residues. J was trimmed by 10 bases and V by 6 bases; bases with no gene match: 10. CDR1 and CDR2 (germline): MNHEY, SVGEGT. The chain's CDR3 is CASSPWRGGREQFF. The DNA of the CDR3 is TGTGCCAGCAGCCCATGGCGGGGGGGCCGGGAGCAGTTCTTC.

The chain couples TRBV5-1 to TRBJ1-6; D is unclear. Trimming shortened V by 5 bases and J by 11 bases, and 14 bases separated the two germline ends. The CDR3 loop spans 13 amino acids. Germline V gene data show CDR1 as SGHRS and CDR2 as YFSETQ. DNA for the CDR3: TGCGCCAGCAGGGGCGACCTTTCGGCACCCCTCCACTTT. Amino acids: CASRGDLSAPLHF.

The chain recombines TRBV6-6 with TRBJ2-6; D gene ambiguous. V dropped 6 bases and J dropped 0 bases, with 6 bases sitting between them. Per germline, CDR1 MNHNY and CDR2 SVGAGI (reference sequence). CDR3 length: 14 residues. The chain's CDR3 is CASSSSSGANVLTF. The CDR3 region has the DNA TGTGCCAGCAGCTCAAGCTCTGGGGCCAACGTCCTGACTTTC.

The chain couples TRBV28 to TRBJ2-7; 9 bases fit TRBD2. The CDR3 consists of 17 residues. V shed 5 bases, J shed 5 bases, and the junction held 16 bases outside the gene matches. CDR1 MDHEN and CDR2 SYDVKM come from the germline V gene. The CDR3 coding sequence is TGTGCCAGCAGTATGCCTCAGCTAGCGGGGTCCCACCACGAGCAGTACTTC. Amino acid sequence: CASSMPQLAGSHHEQYF.

Only a few counts were recorded for this clone. This chain uses TRBV5-4 with TRBJ2-1, with 15 nucleotides matching TRBD2. Germline V gene lookup returns CDR1 SGHNT and CDR2 YYREEE (reference sequence). V trimming: 4 bases; J trimming: 10 bases; junction bases outside the gene matches: 3. This CDR3 is built from 14 residues. CDR3 in DNA: TGTGCCAGCAGCCCGGGACTAGCGGGGGGAGAGCAGTTCTTC. Translation: CASSPGLAGGEQFF.

V is TRBV5-1 and J is TRBJ2-2; the match to TRBD2 covers 7 bases. The CDR3 sequence is 17 residues long. The junction had 5 bases not matched to a gene; V was cut back by 0 bases and J by 0 bases. Germline V gives CDR1 SGHRS, CDR2 YFSETQ. The CDR3 reads CASSLDPAGTNTGELFF. Written as DNA, the CDR3 is TGCGCCAGCAGCTTGGACCCAGCGGGGACGAACACCGGGGAGCTGTTTTTT.

The rearrangement uses TRBV30 and TRBJ2-7; TRBD1 agrees at 10 bases. The V gene end was trimmed by 5 bases and the J gene end by 5 bases; junction bases not matched to a gene: 6. Germline lookup yields CDR1 GTSNPN and CDR2 SVGIG (reference sequence). The CDR3 length is 13 residues. The CDR3 nucleotides are TGTGCCTGGTCCGATGGACAGGGGGACGAGCAGTACTTC. It specifies CAWSDGQGDEQYF.

The rearrangement uses TRBV5-4 and TRBJ2-7; 12 bases agree with TRBD2. CDR1 is SGHNT, CDR2 YYREEE, per germline (reference sequence). This CDR3 is 16 amino acids long. Trimming cost V 0 bases and J 2 bases; bases outside gene matches: 3. The CDR3 reads CASSLGTSGAPYEQYF. The DNA for the CDR3 is TGTGCCAGCAGCTTGGGGACTAGCGGGGCCCCCTACGAGCAGTACTTC.

This chain connects TRBV10-3 to TRBJ2-1, with TRBD2 matching 15 bases. The trim removed 8 bases at V and 1 base at J, leaving 6 bases unmatched. Germline V gene lookup returns CDR1 ENHRY and CDR2 SYGVKD. The CDR3 is made up of 17 amino acids. The CDR3 sequence: CAIRTSGGGSSYNEQFF. CDR3 nucleotide sequence: TGTGCCATCCGGACTAGCGGGGGGGGTAGTTCCTACAATGAGCAGTTCTTC.

The chain carries TRBV5-4 and TRBJ1-1; tentatively, D is TRBD1 (6 bases). The CDR3 is 14 amino acids. CDR1 SGHNT and CDR2 YYREEE come from the germline V gene (reference sequence). V lost 3 bases, J lost 11 bases, and 20 bases lay in between. For the CDR3, the DNA is TGTGCCAGCAGCTCCCAGGCGGGGGGGAGGGGGGCTTTCTTT. This sequence encodes CASSSQAGGRGAFF. Full variable domain (rest looked up from reference TRBV5-4 and TRBJ1-1): ETGVTQSPTHLIKTRGQQVTLRCSSQSGHNTVSWYQQALGQGPQFIFQYYREEENGRGNFPPRFSGLQFPNYSSELNVNALELDDSALYLCASSSQAGGRGAFFGQGTRLTVV.

V gene TRBV9 combines with J gene TRBJ1-3; possible D gene TRBD1, 6 bases. This CDR3 is 16 amino acids long. V gave up 3 bases and J gave up 0 bases, with 13 bases separating them. The germline CDR1 and CDR2 sequences are SGDLS and YYNGEE. CDR3 sequence reads: CASSARGQSSGNTIYF. Written as DNA, the CDR3 is TGTGCCAGCAGCGCCCGCGGACAGAGCTCTGGAAACACCATATATTTT.

The chain uses TRBV5-1 and TRBJ1-3; D gene uncertain. Germline CDR1 and CDR2: SGHRS and YFSETQ. Between the trimmed V and J ends, which lost 1 base and 0 bases, there was a span of 11 bases. This CDR3 is built from 16 residues. The CDR3 spells CASSLSALHSGNTIYF. CDR3 nucleotide sequence: TGCGCCAGCAGCTTGAGTGCGCTCCACTCTGGAAACACCATATATTTT.

This clone was detected only once. The CDR3 loop reads CASSVGDSGGASETQYF. CDR3 coding DNA: TGTGCCAGCAGCGTAGGCGATAGCGGGGGGGCCTCAGAGACCCAGTACTTC. The chain recombines TRBV9 with TRBJ2-5; 11 nucleotides agree with TRBD2. Germline V gives CDR1 SGDLS, CDR2 YYNGEE. The CDR3 consists of 17 residues. Losses at the gene ends were 0 bases for V and 4 bases for J; bases not matched to a gene: 8.

This chain links TRBV15 with TRBJ2-3, with D unresolved. With 4 bases removed from V and 7 bases from J, the gap between germline ends came to 12 bases. Germline CDR1 LNHNV, CDR2 YYDKDF (reference sequence). The CDR3 is 13 residues long. CDR3 nucleotides: TGTGCCACCAGCACCGACTTAGGAAATACGCAGTATTTT. It codes for CATSTDLGNTQYF. Full variable domain (outside the CDR3, taken from reference TRBV15 and TRBJ2-3): DAMVIQNPRYQVTQFGKPVTLSCSQTLNHNVMYWYQQKSSQAPKLLFHYYDKDFNNEADTPDNFQSRRPNTSFCFLDIRSPGLGDTAMYLCATSTDLGNTQYFGPGTRLTVL.

The J gene is TRBJ1-1, the V gene TRBV5-6; TRBD1 matches at 7 bases. Germline V gene lookup returns CDR1 SGHDT and CDR2 YYEEEE. The CDR3 has 15 residues. The V gene end was trimmed by 3 bases and the J gene end by 5 bases; junction bases not matched to a gene: 10. CDR3 in amino acids: CASSSSGGIGTEAFF. CDR3 DNA: TGTGCCAGCAGCTCTTCAGGGGGAATAGGGACTGAAGCTTTCTTT.

The gene calls are TRBV7-6 and TRBJ1-5, with D perhaps matching TRBD1 (6 bases). This CDR3 has 16 amino acids. Germline CDR1 SGHVS, CDR2 FNYEAQ. The ends were cut back, 1 base at V and 1 base at J, with 11 bases in the middle. Here the CDR3 reads CASSLGRGESNQPQHF. The DNA of the CDR3 is TGTGCCAGCAGCTTAGGCAGGGGTGAGAGCAATCAGCCCCAGCATTTT.

The chain recombines TRBV9 with TRBJ1-2; D is unclear. Germline CDR1 is SGDLS and CDR2 is YYNGEE. The CDR3 spans 13 residues. Trimming left V 7 bases short and J 4 bases short, with 14 bases between. The DNA of the CDR3 is TGTGCCAGCTCTCTTACAGAATCCTATGGCTACACCTTC. Its translation: CASSLTESYGYTF.

J is TRBJ2-5 and V is TRBV12-3 or TRBV12-4, with 8 bases lining up with TRBD1. The V and J ends lost 6 bases and 5 bases, in that order; junction bases with no gene match: 5. This CDR3 has 13 residues. The CDR3 spells CASSARGRETQYF. CDR3 in DNA: TGTGCCAGCAGCGCCAGGGGGCGGGAGACCCAGTACTTC.

This rearrangement joins TRBV11-2 to TRBJ2-7; no firm D call. Trimming took off 5 bases at V and 4 bases at J, with 21 bases between the two ends. Germline V lookup: CDR1 SGHAT, CDR2 FQNNGV. This CDR3 comprises 16 residues. CDR3 bases: TGTGCCAGCAGCACCTACCCTAGGACGGATAAGTACGAGCAGTACTTC. It is translated as CASSTYPRTDKYEQYF.